This is a list of T cell receptor beta chains from one sample in a study of blood T cell repertoires in COVID-19. The protocol was immunoSEQ multiplex PCR, while the TCRdb copy is restricted to in-frame clones and leaves out a portion. The table includes 190,000 or so clones, around four fifths detected once. Material: peripheral blood. The source is a man in his fifties or sixties with active or convalescent COVID-19. Each CDR3 is given with its conserved first and last residue. D genes are given only for firm matches. Only some rows state a clone size, as once, few, many or a class for expanded clones.

d_gene: NA
v_gene: TRBV3-1/TRBV3-2
abundance: NA
j_gene: TRBJ1-1
CDR3aa: CASSQLPRVVSTEAFF
CDR3nt: TGTGCCAGCAGCCAACTCCCGAGGGTAGTGAGCACTGAAGCTTTCTTT

d_gene: TRBD1
v_gene: TRBV30
abundance: NA
j_gene: TRBJ1-5
CDR3aa: CAWSGHRGPGQPQHF
CDR3nt: TGTGCCTGGAGCGGGCACAGGGGTCCTGGGCAGCCCCAGCATTTT

d_gene: NA
v_gene: TRBV6-1
abundance: NA
j_gene: TRBJ1-2
CDR3aa: CASSDLQGNNYGYTF
CDR3nt: TGTGCCAGCAGTGACCTACAGGGTAACAACTATGGCTACACCTTC

d_gene: NA
v_gene: TRBV12-3/TRBV12-4
abundance: NA
j_gene: TRBJ1-1
CDR3aa: CASSPGGGTEAFF
CDR3nt: TGTGCCAGCAGTCCCGGGGGTGGCACTGAAGCTTTCTTT

d_gene: TRBD1
v_gene: TRBV9
abundance: NA
j_gene: TRBJ1-2
CDR3aa: CASSVTGVSYGYTF
CDR3nt: TGTGCCAGCAGCGTTACAGGGGTTTCCTATGGCTACACCTTC

d_gene: TRBD1
v_gene: TRBV28
abundance: NA
j_gene: TRBJ2-5
CDR3aa: CASSQTTGGQETQYF
CDR3nt: TGTGCCAGCAGTCAAACAACAGGGGGACAAGAGACCCAGTACTTC

d_gene: TRBD2
v_gene: TRBV28
abundance: once
j_gene: TRBJ2-7
CDR3aa: CASSLMGLAGVGEQYF
CDR3nt: TGTGCCAGCAGTTTAATGGGACTAGCGGGAGTTGGAGAGCAGTACTTC

d_gene: NA
v_gene: TRBV6-1
abundance: NA
j_gene: TRBJ1-1
CDR3aa: CASSERQVNTEAFF
CDR3nt: TGTGCCAGCAGTGAAAGACAGGTCAACACTGAAGCTTTCTTT

d_gene: TRBD2
v_gene: TRBV13
abundance: NA
j_gene: TRBJ2-3
CDR3aa: CASSRRGSRLAADTQYF
CDR3nt: TGTGCCAGCAGCCGAAGAGGTTCAAGACTAGCGGCAGATACGCAGTATTTT

d_gene: NA
v_gene: TRBV6-2/TRBV6-3
abundance: once
j_gene: TRBJ1-1
CDR3aa: CASSYISENTEAFF
CDR3nt: TGTGCCAGCAGTTACATATCAGAGAACACTGAAGCTTTCTTT

d_gene: TRBD2
v_gene: TRBV13
abundance: NA
j_gene: TRBJ2-7
CDR3aa: CASSFWLAGAHEQYF
CDR3nt: TGTGCCAGCAGCTTTTGGCTAGCGGGAGCTCACGAGCAGTACTTC

d_gene: NA
v_gene: TRBV15
abundance: NA
j_gene: TRBJ2-6
CDR3aa: CATSRGLQGSGANVLTF
CDR3nt: TGTGCCACCAGCAGAGGACTACAGGGCTCCGGGGCCAACGTCCTGACTTTC

d_gene: TRBD2
v_gene: TRBV7-6
abundance: NA
j_gene: TRBJ2-3
CDR3aa: CASSSGLAGADTQYF
CDR3nt: TGTGCCAGCAGCTCGGGACTAGCGGGAGCAGATACGCAGTATTTT

d_gene: NA
v_gene: TRBV7-8
abundance: NA
j_gene: TRBJ1-2
CDR3aa: CASSLDSFLDGYTF
CDR3nt: TGTGCCAGCAGCTTGGACAGTTTCCTTGATGGCTACACCTTC

d_gene: NA
v_gene: TRBV7-9
abundance: NA
j_gene: TRBJ1-3
CDR3aa: CASSLDQGYSGNTIYF
CDR3nt: TGTGCCAGCAGCTTAGACCAGGGGTACTCTGGAAACACCATATATTTT

d_gene: TRBD2
v_gene: TRBV6-5
abundance: once
j_gene: TRBJ2-3
CDR3aa: CASSLTAGGRVDTQYF
CDR3nt: TGTGCCAGCAGTTTAACGGCGGGAGGAAGAGTAGATACGCAGTATTTT

d_gene: NA
v_gene: TRBV28
abundance: NA
j_gene: TRBJ1-2
CDR3aa: CASSSRQRPSFNYGYTF
CDR3nt: TGTGCCAGCAGTTCCAGACAGAGACCATCCTTTAACTATGGCTACACCTTC

d_gene: NA
v_gene: TRBV27
abundance: NA
j_gene: TRBJ1-5
CDR3aa: CASSPQGGNQPQHF
CDR3nt: TGTGCCAGCAGCCCACAGGGAGGCAATCAGCCCCAGCATTTT

d_gene: NA
v_gene: TRBV3-1/TRBV3-2
abundance: few
j_gene: TRBJ1-1
CDR3aa: CASSRAGPRNTEAFF
CDR3nt: TGTGCCAGCAGCCGGGCAGGGCCGAGAAACACTGAAGCTTTCTTT

d_gene: NA
v_gene: TRBV5-8
abundance: NA
j_gene: TRBJ1-1
CDR3aa: CASSFDGGEGDTEAFF
CDR3nt: TGTGCCAGCAGCTTTGATGGGGGGGAGGGCGACACTGAAGCTTTCTTT

d_gene: TRBD1
v_gene: TRBV3-1/TRBV3-2
abundance: once
j_gene: TRBJ2-3
CDR3aa: CASRSGQYTDTQYF
CDR3nt: TGTGCCAGCAGGTCGGGACAGTACACAGATACGCAGTATTTT

d_gene: NA
v_gene: TRBV24-1
abundance: once
j_gene: TRBJ1-1
CDR3aa: CATSDVGQIGAFF
CDR3nt: TGTGCCACCAGTGATGTGGGGCAGATCGGAGCTTTCTTT

d_gene: TRBD1
v_gene: TRBV19
abundance: NA
j_gene: TRBJ1-3
CDR3aa: CASSTWDSSGNTIYF
CDR3nt: TGTGCCAGTAGTACCTGGGACAGTTCTGGAAACACCATATATTTT

d_gene: TRBD1
v_gene: TRBV18
abundance: NA
j_gene: TRBJ1-4
CDR3aa: CASSPGTGFGSDEKLFF
CDR3nt: TGTGCCAGCTCACCAGGGACAGGGTTCGGGAGTGATGAAAAACTGTTTTTT

d_gene: NA
v_gene: TRBV7-2
abundance: NA
j_gene: TRBJ2-7
CDR3aa: CASSPRPRLVLESEQYF
CDR3nt: TGTGCCAGCAGCCCCCGCCCCCGACTAGTTTTAGAATCCGAGCAGTACTTC

d_gene: TRBD2
v_gene: TRBV30
abundance: NA
j_gene: TRBJ2-7
CDR3aa: CAWTSGILSHEQYF
CDR3nt: TGTGCCTGGACTAGCGGGATTTTAAGCCACGAGCAGTACTTC

d_gene: TRBD1
v_gene: TRBV5-1
abundance: NA
j_gene: TRBJ1-1
CDR3aa: CASSLGAQGANTEAFF
CDR3nt: TGCGCCAGCAGCTTGGGGGCCCAGGGGGCTAACACTGAAGCTTTCTTT

d_gene: NA
v_gene: TRBV5-1
abundance: NA
j_gene: TRBJ1-5
CDR3aa: CASSLGQNNQPQHF
CDR3nt: TGCGCCAGCAGCTTGGGACAGAACAATCAGCCCCAGCATTTT

d_gene: NA
v_gene: TRBV18
abundance: once
j_gene: TRBJ1-1
CDR3aa: CASSRNGPGVNTEAFF
CDR3nt: TGTGCCAGCTCCCGGAACGGCCCAGGGGTGAACACTGAAGCTTTCTTT

d_gene: NA
v_gene: TRBV30
abundance: NA
j_gene: TRBJ1-1
CDR3aa: CAWTRGFGTEAFF
CDR3nt: TGTGCCTGGACTAGGGGATTTGGAACTGAAGCTTTCTTT

d_gene: TRBD1
v_gene: TRBV6-6
abundance: NA
j_gene: TRBJ1-1
CDR3aa: CASSKDRPNTEAFF
CDR3nt: TGTGCCAGCAGCAAGGACAGGCCGAACACTGAAGCTTTCTTT

d_gene: TRBD2
v_gene: TRBV25-1
abundance: NA
j_gene: TRBJ2-3
CDR3aa: CASSLRVGGTLDTQYF
CDR3nt: TGTGCCAGCAGCCTGAGGGTCGGGGGGACCTTAGATACGCAGTATTTT

d_gene: TRBD2
v_gene: TRBV5-8
abundance: NA
j_gene: TRBJ2-3
CDR3aa: CASSLLIGTIDTQYF
CDR3nt: TGTGCCAGCAGCTTGTTAATCGGGACTATTGATACGCAGTATTTT

d_gene: TRBD2
v_gene: TRBV4-1
abundance: NA
j_gene: TRBJ2-7
CDR3aa: CASSQTSGREYEQYF
CDR3nt: TGCGCCAGCAGCCAGACTAGCGGGAGGGAGTACGAGCAGTACTTC

d_gene: NA
v_gene: TRBV9
abundance: NA
j_gene: TRBJ2-7
CDR3aa: CASSLGGTGKQYF
CDR3nt: TGTGCCAGCAGCCTAGGAGGAACGGGAAAGCAGTACTTC

d_gene: NA
v_gene: TRBV3-1/TRBV3-2
abundance: NA
j_gene: TRBJ1-1
CDR3aa: CAHAGGNLNTEAFF
CDR3nt: TGTGCCCATGCGGGGGGAAATCTGAACACTGAAGCTTTCTTT

d_gene: NA
v_gene: TRBV7-6
abundance: NA
j_gene: TRBJ2-5
CDR3aa: CASSLQGETQYF
CDR3nt: TGTGCCAGCAGCTTACAGGGAGAGACCCAGTACTTC

d_gene: NA
v_gene: TRBV30
abundance: NA
j_gene: TRBJ2-7
CDR3aa: CAWSGGASYEQYF
CDR3nt: TGTGCCTGGAGTGGCGGGGCCTCCTACGAGCAGTACTTC

d_gene: TRBD1
v_gene: TRBV24-1
abundance: NA
j_gene: TRBJ2-5
CDR3aa: CATSDTGGSSEETQYF
CDR3nt: TGTGCCACCAGTGATACAGGGGGCTCGTCGGAAGAGACCCAGTACTTC

d_gene: TRBD1
v_gene: TRBV9
abundance: NA
j_gene: TRBJ2-7
CDR3aa: CASSVAPVGQGIYEQYF
CDR3nt: TGTGCCAGCAGCGTAGCCCCGGTCGGACAGGGGATCTACGAGCAGTACTTC

d_gene: TRBD1
v_gene: TRBV10-1
abundance: NA
j_gene: TRBJ2-5
CDR3aa: CASSDPARGIQETQYF
CDR3nt: TGCGCCAGCAGTGACCCCGCCAGGGGGATACAAGAGACCCAGTACTTC

d_gene: NA
v_gene: TRBV19
abundance: NA
j_gene: TRBJ1-1
CDR3aa: CASSSKTGWNTEAFF
CDR3nt: TGTGCCAGTAGCTCCAAGACAGGCTGGAACACTGAAGCTTTCTTT

d_gene: NA
v_gene: TRBV18
abundance: NA
j_gene: TRBJ1-2
CDR3aa: CASSPREGHGYTF
CDR3nt: TGTGCCAGCTCACCCAGGGAAGGTCATGGCTACACCTTC

d_gene: NA
v_gene: TRBV7-8
abundance: NA
j_gene: TRBJ2-3
CDR3aa: CASSLNREDTQYF
CDR3nt: TGTGCCAGCAGCTTAAACCGGGAGGATACGCAGTATTTT

d_gene: NA
v_gene: TRBV5-1
abundance: NA
j_gene: TRBJ2-1
CDR3aa: CASSPWKDSEQFF
CDR3nt: TGCGCCAGCAGCCCTTGGAAGGACAGTGAGCAGTTCTTC

d_gene: TRBD2
v_gene: TRBV9
abundance: NA
j_gene: TRBJ2-1
CDR3aa: CASSVTSGRIAYNEQFF
CDR3nt: TGTGCCAGCAGCGTAACTAGCGGGAGGATCGCCTACAATGAGCAGTTCTTC

d_gene: NA
v_gene: TRBV28
abundance: once
j_gene: TRBJ1-2
CDR3aa: CASSVKPNRASYTF
CDR3nt: TGTGCCAGCAGTGTCAAACCCAACAGGGCCAGCTACACCTTC

d_gene: NA
v_gene: TRBV5-6
abundance: NA
j_gene: TRBJ2-7
CDR3aa: CASSLGQGSGEQYF
CDR3nt: TGTGCCAGCAGCTTGGGGCAGGGGTCCGGCGAGCAGTACTTC

d_gene: NA
v_gene: TRBV5-1
abundance: NA
j_gene: TRBJ1-6
CDR3aa: CASTPGEGYSPLHF
CDR3nt: TGCGCCAGCACCCCGGGAGAGGGGTATTCACCCCTCCACTTT

d_gene: TRBD2
v_gene: TRBV18
abundance: NA
j_gene: TRBJ2-3
CDR3aa: CASSPPSGGTDTQYF
CDR3nt: TGTGCCAGCTCACCACCAAGCGGGGGCACAGATACGCAGTATTTT

d_gene: TRBD2
v_gene: TRBV27
abundance: NA
j_gene: TRBJ2-3
CDR3aa: CASSWTSGRWGGRAQYF
CDR3nt: TGTGCCAGCAGTTGGACTAGCGGGAGGTGGGGAGGAAGAGCGCAGTATTTT

d_gene: TRBD2
v_gene: TRBV30
abundance: few
j_gene: TRBJ2-7
CDR3aa: CAGNPGLAGGGGEQYF
CDR3nt: TGTGCCGGAAACCCGGGACTAGCGGGAGGAGGCGGCGAGCAGTACTTC